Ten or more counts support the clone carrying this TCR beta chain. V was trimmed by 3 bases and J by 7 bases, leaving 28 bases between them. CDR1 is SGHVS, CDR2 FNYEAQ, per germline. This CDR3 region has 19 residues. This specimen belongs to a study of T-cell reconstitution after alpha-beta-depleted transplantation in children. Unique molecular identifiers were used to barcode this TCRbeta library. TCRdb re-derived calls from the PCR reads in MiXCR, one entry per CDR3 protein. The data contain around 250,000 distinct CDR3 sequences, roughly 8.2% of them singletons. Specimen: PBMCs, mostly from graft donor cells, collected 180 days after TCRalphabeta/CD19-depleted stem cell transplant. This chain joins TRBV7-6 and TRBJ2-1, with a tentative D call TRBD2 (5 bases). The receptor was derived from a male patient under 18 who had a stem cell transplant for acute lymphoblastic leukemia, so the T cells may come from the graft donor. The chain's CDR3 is CASSLIKFVRPTGENEQFF. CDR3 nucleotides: TGTGCCAGCAGCTTGATTAAATTCGTTCGGCCAACCGGGGAGAATGAGCAGTTCTTC.